This T cell receptor beta chain was observed in a study of T cell changes during pregnancy in multiple sclerosis (dated by TCRdb to between 2018 and 2020). General notes on the study: The study looked at changes in the T cell repertoire across pregnancy in women with multiple sclerosis.

Library preparation was by the immunoSEQ multiplex PCR assay. This is the immuneACCESS table as TCRdb keeps it, with only in-frame sequences that have V and J called. A part of the clones is gone; compared with another copy, unresolved V genes explain less than half, and the rest is unexplained. For this sample there are some 37,000 clones; about 90% appear just once. The ten largest clones capture approximately 1.2% of the sample. A note on this clone: Its antigen is unknown. No much larger clonotype is one base removed from it; base qualities were not supplied.

From a lookup of the germline V gene (reference sequence), CDR1 and CDR2 are LNHDA and SQIVND. V is reduced by 7 bases and J by 0 bases, leaving a spacing of 16 bases between them. CDR3 length: 16 amino acids, cysteine to phenylalanine. Only the CDR3 portion is preserved as DNA: 48 bases, with reading frame beginning at the first base. Rearrangement joined TRBV19 to TRBJ1-3; a weak D assignment points to TRBD1 (6 bases agree). The sequence derives from a female donor with multiple sclerosis, enrolled in a pregnancy study. Sequences were derived from CD4+ T cells from peripheral blood mononuclear cells, sampled before pregnancy. CDR3 loop: CASIPQGILSGNTIYF. In nucleotide form, the sequence is TGTGCCAGTATCCCACAGGGCATCCTCTCTGGAAACACCATATATTTT.